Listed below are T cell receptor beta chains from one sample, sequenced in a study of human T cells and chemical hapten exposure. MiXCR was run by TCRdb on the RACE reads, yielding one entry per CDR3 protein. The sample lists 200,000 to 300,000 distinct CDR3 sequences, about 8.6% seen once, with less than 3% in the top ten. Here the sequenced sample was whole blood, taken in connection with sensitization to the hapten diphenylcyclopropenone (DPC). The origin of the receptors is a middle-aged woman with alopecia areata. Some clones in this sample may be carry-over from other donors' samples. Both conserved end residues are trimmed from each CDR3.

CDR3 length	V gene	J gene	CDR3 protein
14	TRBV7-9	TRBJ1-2	ASNQYGQSFNYGYT
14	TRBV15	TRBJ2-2	ATSRDLGTLTGELF
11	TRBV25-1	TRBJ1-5	ASAPGGNQPQH
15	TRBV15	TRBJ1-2	ATSSQKSAELLDGYT
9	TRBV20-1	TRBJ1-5	SASQGGPQH
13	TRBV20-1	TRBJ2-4	SATGLARAKNIQY
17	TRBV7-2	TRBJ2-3	ASSLVPAGDRLGGVTQY
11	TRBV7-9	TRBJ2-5	ASSPESGETQY
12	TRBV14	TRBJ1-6	ASSPVGGTSPLH
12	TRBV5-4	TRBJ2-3	ASSGQVDTDTQY
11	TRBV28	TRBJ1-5	ASNKGLNQPQH
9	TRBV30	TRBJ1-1	ASALGTEAF
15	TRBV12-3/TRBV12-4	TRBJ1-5	ASSPPSLATTSQPQH
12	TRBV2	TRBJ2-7	ASSERGKIYEQY
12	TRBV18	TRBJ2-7	ASSPQESSYEQY
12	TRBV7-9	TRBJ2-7	ASSFFSRGYEQY
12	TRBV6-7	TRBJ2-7	ASSYPCNAHEQY
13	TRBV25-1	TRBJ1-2	ASSEALGGAYGYT
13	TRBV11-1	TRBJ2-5	ASSFSPTGRETQY
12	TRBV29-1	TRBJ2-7	SVGPSGSSYEQY
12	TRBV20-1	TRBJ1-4	SARSAVQNEKLF
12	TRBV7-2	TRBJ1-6	ASSPQGFWSPLH
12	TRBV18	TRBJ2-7	ASSPLGGLTEQY
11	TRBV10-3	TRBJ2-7	AISGTSSYEQY
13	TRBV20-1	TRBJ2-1	SARDLGRGDNEQF
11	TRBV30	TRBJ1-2	AWDRQANYGYT
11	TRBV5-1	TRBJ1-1	ASSFIGDTEAF
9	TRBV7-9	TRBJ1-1	ASTQGREAF
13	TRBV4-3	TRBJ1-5	ASSHSRGRLQPQH
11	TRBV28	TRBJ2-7	ASRGGGRYEQY
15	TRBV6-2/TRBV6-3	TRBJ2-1	ASSYSPLAGVYNEQF
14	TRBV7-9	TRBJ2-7	ASGDPGLAGEHEQY
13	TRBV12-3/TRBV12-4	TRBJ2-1	ASSLSTGEVGEQF
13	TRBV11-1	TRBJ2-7	ASSLYTGVSYEQY
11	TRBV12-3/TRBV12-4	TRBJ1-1	ASSLRPESWAF
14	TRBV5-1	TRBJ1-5	ASSLAWLYSNQPQH
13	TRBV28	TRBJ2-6	ATRTGTSGANVLT
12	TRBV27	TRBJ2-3	ASSLSGRTDTQY
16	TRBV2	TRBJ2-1	ASSAGTGGVTLYNEQF
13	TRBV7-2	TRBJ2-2	ASSTGTLNTGELF
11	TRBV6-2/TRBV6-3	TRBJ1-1	ASSYRMNTEAF
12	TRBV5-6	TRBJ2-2	ASSLNMGTGELF
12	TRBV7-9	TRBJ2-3	ASSSQGYTDTQY
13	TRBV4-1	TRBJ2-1	ASSQDPAERGSEF
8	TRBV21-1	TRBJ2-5	ASSVETQY
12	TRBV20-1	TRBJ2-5	SARDPPSPETQY
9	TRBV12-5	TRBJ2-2	ASGLERELF
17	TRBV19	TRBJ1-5	ASSTRPGQSPYSNQPQH
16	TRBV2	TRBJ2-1	ASSERVGLAGEKNEQF
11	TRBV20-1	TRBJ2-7	SARDQGKYEQY
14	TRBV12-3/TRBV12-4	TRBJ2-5	ASSSRLAGYEETQY